This T cell receptor (beta chain) is from a study of CD8 T cells in ankylosing spondylitis. General study points: Clones linked to disease were reported to show significant enrichment in matched ankylosing spondylitis synovial fluid. A motif in TCR beta, a set of roughly 8 highly homologous variants, appeared characteristic of ankylosing spondylitis blood.

The TCR beta libraries were generated through quantitative 5'-RACE incorporating molecular barcodes. In TCRdb, the 5' RACE reads were re-called with MiXCR into one record per CDR3 protein. The data show about 450,000 distinct CDR3 sequences, more than 25% seen once. Concerning this clonotype: What it binds is unknown.

This CDR3 is built from 15 residues. V dropped 1 base and J dropped 1 base, with 9 bases sitting between them. The V gene's germline CDR1 is SGHRS and CDR2 YFSETQ. Source material: blood, either unsorted or a sorted T cell fraction (not recorded which). The TCR comes from a male donor with ankylosing spondylitis. V and J are TRBV5-1 and TRBJ2-1; maybe TRBD1 (5 bases). The CDR3 DNA reads TGCGCCAGCAGCTTGATGGCAGGGTCCTACAATGAGCAGTTCTTC. It specifies CASSLMAGSYNEQFF.